Below are 9 T cell receptor beta chains sequenced from a single sample in a study of Graves' ophthalmopathy and Graves' hyperthyroidism. For repertoire sequencing, the TCR beta CDR3 regions were amplified from RNA transcripts. The workflow started with a first-round RT-PCR run with HTBI primers and then moved on to a second-round multiplex PCR. TCRdb redid the calling of the multiplex PCR reads with MiXCR, one entry per CDR3 protein. The data hold about 700,000 distinct CDR3 sequences, with around 40% observed a single time. Sequencing was performed on peripheral blood. These receptors were taken from an adult man with Graves' ophthalmopathy.

This clonotype was seen at least ten times. The rearrangement links TRBV10-3 to TRBJ2-6, with a possible D match to TRBD1 (5 bases). The CDR3 contains 16 residues. The V end lost 8 bases, the J end lost 0 bases, and 14 bases lay between the germline ends. Germline CDR1 is ENHRY and CDR2 is SYGVKD. The CDR3 spells CAISFQGSSGANVLTF. In DNA, the CDR3 is TGTGCCATCTCATTCCAGGGAAGCTCTGGGGCCAACGTCCTGACTTTC.

This clonotype was detected a few times. DNA of the CDR3: TGTGCCAGCAGTTACTCGATCTCCCCGGTAGACGGCTACACCTTC. Translated: CASSYSISPVDGYTF. This sequence joins TRBV6-6 and TRBJ1-2; D is uncertain. V was cut by 0 bases and J by 8 bases, with 16 bases left in between. Germline values: CDR1 MNHNY, CDR2 SVGAGI (reference sequence). The CDR3 has 15 amino acids.

There are many counts of this clonotype. The chain joins TRBV2 to TRBJ2-2; D perhaps matches TRBD1 (5 bases). Trimming left V 6 bases short and J 1 base short, with 9 bases between. The length of the CDR3 is 14 residues. Germline CDR1 is SNHLY and CDR2 is FYNNEI. The CDR3 nucleotides read TGTGCCAGCAGAAATGACAGGAACACCGGGGAGCTGTTTTTT. It specifies CASRNDRNTGELFF.

This rearrangement joins TRBV20-1 to TRBJ1-6, with TRBD1 matching 11 bases. Germline loops: CDR1 DFQATT, CDR2 SNEGSKA (reference sequence). The CDR3 totals 15 residues. The V segment lost 1 base and the J segment 10 bases; nucleotides outside the gene matches: 6. For the CDR3, the DNA is TGCAGTGCTAGAGTGGATGGGACAGGGGGATCACCCCTCCACTTT. Its protein is CSARVDGTGGSPLHF.

This clonotype occurred many times. The CDR3 DNA reads TGTGCCAGCAGCTTATTCTGGGTAGCGGGGCCGCAAGAGACCCAGTACTTC. It codes for CASSLFWVAGPQETQYF. The chain carries TRBV7-8 and TRBJ2-5, with 8 bases matching TRBD2. Germline V gene lookup returns CDR1 SGHVS and CDR2 FQNEAQ. V dropped 2 bases and J dropped 2; count of bases not matched to a gene: 10. The CDR3 loop spans 17 amino acids.

This clonotype was seen more than once but under ten times. J is TRBJ1-1 and V is TRBV12-3 or TRBV12-4; unclear D gene. V lost 1 base to trimming and J lost 6 bases, with 6 bases between them. The CDR3 spans 12 residues. The CDR3, as DNA: TGTGCCAGCAGTTTAGGGGTTTCTGAAGCTTTCTTT. Amino acids: CASSLGVSEAFF.

The chain combines TRBV25-1 with TRBJ1-4; 7 bases are a match to TRBD1. With 4 bases clipped from V and 2 bases from J, the junction kept 4 bases outside the gene matches. The CDR3 is 15 amino acids. Germline V gene lookup returns CDR1 MGHDK and CDR2 SYGVNS. The CDR3 sequence is CASSGSTGTNEKLFF. The CDR3 DNA is TGTGCCAGCAGTGGCTCGACAGGGACTAATGAAAAACTGTTTTTT.

This clonotype has ten or more counts. CDR3 DNA: TGTGCCAGCAGCTTGGCCGCAGGGTTGGGGCAAGAGACCCAGTACTTC. It translates to CASSLAAGLGQETQYF. The chain links TRBV5-4 to TRBJ2-5, with D possibly being TRBD1 (5 bases). Deletions cut 0 bases from V and 2 bases from J, with 14 bases between. The CDR3 consists of 16 residues. The germline V gene encodes CDR1 SGHNT and CDR2 YYREEE (reference sequence).

This clonotype showed up just a few times. V and J are TRBV6-6 and TRBJ2-7, with 7 bases fitting TRBD1. The CDR3 extends over 14 amino acids. Germline V gene lookup returns CDR1 MNHNY and CDR2 SVGAGI (reference sequence). Trimming at V came to 2 bases and at J to 1 base, leaving 2 bases not matched to a gene. The DNA for the CDR3 is TGTGCCAGCAGTTACGTACAGGGGTCCTACGAGCAGTACTTC. This encodes CASSYVQGSYEQYF.